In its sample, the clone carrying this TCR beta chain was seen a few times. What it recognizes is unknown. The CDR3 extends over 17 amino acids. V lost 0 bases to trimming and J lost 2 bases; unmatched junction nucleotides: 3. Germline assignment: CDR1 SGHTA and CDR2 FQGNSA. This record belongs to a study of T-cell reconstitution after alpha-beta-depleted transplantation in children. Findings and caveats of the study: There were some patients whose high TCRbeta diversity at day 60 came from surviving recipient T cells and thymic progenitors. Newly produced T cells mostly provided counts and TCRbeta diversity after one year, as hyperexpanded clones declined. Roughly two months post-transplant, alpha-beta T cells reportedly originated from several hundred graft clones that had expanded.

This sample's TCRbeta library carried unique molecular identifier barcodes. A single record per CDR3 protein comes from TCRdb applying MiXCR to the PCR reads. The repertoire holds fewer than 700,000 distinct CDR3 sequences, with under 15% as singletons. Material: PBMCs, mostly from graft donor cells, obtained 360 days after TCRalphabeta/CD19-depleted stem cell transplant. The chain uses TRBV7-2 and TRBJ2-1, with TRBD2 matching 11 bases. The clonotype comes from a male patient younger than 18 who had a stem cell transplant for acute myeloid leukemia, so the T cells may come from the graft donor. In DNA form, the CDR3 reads TGTGCCAGCAGCTTAGCGGGGACTAGCGGAACCTACAATGAGCAGTTCTTC. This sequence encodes CASSLAGTSGTYNEQFF.